These 7 T cell receptor beta chains originate from one sample sequenced in a study of blood T cell repertoires in COVID-19. Assay: immunoSEQ multiplex PCR; the TCRdb copy retains only in-frame clones and omits some. The data contain fewer than 300,000 clones, approximately 82% of them seen just once; the ten biggest clones take up roughly 3.1%. The specimen was peripheral blood. The source is a woman aged 18-29 years with acute or convalescent COVID-19.

The chain has TRBV7-8 and TRBJ2-3, with 12 bases matching TRBD2. From germline, CDR1 is SGHVS and CDR2 FQNEAQ. V shed 5 bases, J shed 4 bases, and the junction held 7 bases outside the gene matches. The CDR3 loop spans 16 amino acids. CDR3 region: CASSPRTSGVADTQYF. Written as DNA, the CDR3 is TGTGCCAGCAGCCCCAGGACTAGCGGGGTGGCAGATACGCAGTATTTT.

This clone was counted a few times. The rearrangement joins TRBV28 to TRBJ1-2; D remains unclear. Germline assignment: CDR1 MDHEN and CDR2 SYDVKM. The CDR3 covers 13 residues. Trimming took off 10 bases at V and 8 bases at J, with 20 bases between the two ends. DNA of the CDR3: TGTGCCACATTACGCACAAGTCTCCCCGGCTACACCTTC. Translated: CATLRTSLPGYTF.

The chain has TRBV5-4 and TRBJ1-2, with D possibly TRBD1 on 6 matching bases. V was shortened by 4 bases and J by 4 bases, with 23 bases between the two germline ends. The germline CDR1 and CDR2 sequences are SGHNT and YYREEE (reference sequence). This CDR3 is built from 17 residues. CDR3 in DNA: TGTGCCAGCAGCGCCGGCGGGGGGCGCGGGATAGGCTATGGCTACACCTTC. This encodes CASSAGGGRGIGYGYTF.

V usage is TRBV27 and J usage is TRBJ1-5; D is uncertain. The CDR3 runs to 15 residues. The germline gives CDR1 MNHEY, CDR2 SMNVEV (reference sequence). V shed 5 bases and J shed 0 bases, with 11 bases lying between them. The CDR3 DNA follows: TGTGCCAGCAGTCCTACAGAGTATAGCAATCAGCCCCAGCATTTT. Amino acid sequence: CASSPTEYSNQPQHF.

The gene calls are TRBV7-9 and TRBJ2-1, with D possibly TRBD2 on 5 matching bases. CDR1 is SEHNR, CDR2 FQNEAQ, per germline (reference sequence). This CDR3 has 10 amino acids. The CDR3 sequence is CIVGLTKQFF. Written as DNA, the CDR3 is TGTATCGTCGGACTGACGAAGCAGTTCTTC.

This clone was seen a few times. The chain carries TRBV21-1 and TRBJ2-1; TRBD1 is the table's D call and was not checked against the DNA. TRBV21-1 is a known pseudogene. This CDR3 comprises 16 residues. The CDR3 nucleotides are TGTGCCAGTTTGTGCAGGGGGCAGAACTCCTACAATGAGCAGTTCTTC. Protein sequence: CASLCRGQNSYNEQFF.

Concerning this clone: The same CDR3 arises from other DNA sequences in this sample as well. The chain joins TRBV6-2 or TRBV6-3 to TRBJ2-7; TRBD1 might be the D (6 bases). The CDR3 consists of 12 residues. Per the germline V gene, CDR1 is MNHEY and CDR2 is SVGEGT. V shed 6 bases and J shed 3 bases, with 9 bases lying between them. CDR3 loop: CASSLQGYEQYF. The DNA of the CDR3 is TGTGCCAGCAGCCTACAGGGCTACGAGCAGTACTTC.